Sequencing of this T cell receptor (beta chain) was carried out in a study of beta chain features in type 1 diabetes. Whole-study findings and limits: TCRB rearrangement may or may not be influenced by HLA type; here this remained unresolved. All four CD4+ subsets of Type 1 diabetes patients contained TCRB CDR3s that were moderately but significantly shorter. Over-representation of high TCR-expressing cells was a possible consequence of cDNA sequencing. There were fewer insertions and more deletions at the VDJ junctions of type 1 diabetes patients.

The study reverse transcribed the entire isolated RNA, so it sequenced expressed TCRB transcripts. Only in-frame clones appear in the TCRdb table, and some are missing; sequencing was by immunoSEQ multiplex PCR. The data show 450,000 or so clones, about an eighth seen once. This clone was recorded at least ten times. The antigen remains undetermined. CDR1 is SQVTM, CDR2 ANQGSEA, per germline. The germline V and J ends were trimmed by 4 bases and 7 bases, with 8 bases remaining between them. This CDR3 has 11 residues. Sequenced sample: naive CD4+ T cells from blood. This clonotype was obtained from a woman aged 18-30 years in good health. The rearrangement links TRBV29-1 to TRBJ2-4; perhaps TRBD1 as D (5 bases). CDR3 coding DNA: TGCAGCGTTGCTGACAGTAACATTCAGTACTTC. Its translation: CSVADSNIQYF.